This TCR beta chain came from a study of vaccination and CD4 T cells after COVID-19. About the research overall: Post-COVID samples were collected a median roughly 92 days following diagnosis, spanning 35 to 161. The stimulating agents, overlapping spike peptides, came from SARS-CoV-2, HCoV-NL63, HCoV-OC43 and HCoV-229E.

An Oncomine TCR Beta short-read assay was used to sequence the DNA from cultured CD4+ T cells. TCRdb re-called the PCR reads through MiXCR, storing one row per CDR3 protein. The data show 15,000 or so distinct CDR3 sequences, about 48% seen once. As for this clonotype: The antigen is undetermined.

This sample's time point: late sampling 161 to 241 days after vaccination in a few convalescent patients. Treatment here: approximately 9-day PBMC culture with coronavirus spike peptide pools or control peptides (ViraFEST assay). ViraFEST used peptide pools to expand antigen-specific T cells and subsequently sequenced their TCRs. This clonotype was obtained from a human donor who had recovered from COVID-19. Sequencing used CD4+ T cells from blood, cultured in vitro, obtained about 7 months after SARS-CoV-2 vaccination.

In DNA form, the CDR3 reads TGTGCCAGCAGCAGGGGACAGGGTTTATTCTACGAGCAGTACTTC. This codes for CASSRGQGLFYEQYF. The chain uses TRBV6-1 and TRBJ2-7; 9 nucleotides line up with TRBD1. The germline V gene has CDR1 MNHNS and CDR2 SASEGT. This CDR3 contains 15 residues. Trimming removed 6 bases from V and 3 bases from J; junction bases left unmatched: 9.